The 15 T cell receptor beta chains given below trace back to one sample, sequenced in a study of PD-L1 blockade in urothelial cancer. The data were produced by immunoSEQ multiplex PCR, yet TCRdb's version contains in-frame clones alone and is incomplete. Of 130,000 or so clones in the sample, around 84% were seen once. Noted time point: pretreatment peripheral blood. The material was PBMCs, obtained around atezolizumab (anti-PD-L1) treatment. Every receptor here comes from a man aged 50 to 60 with urothelial cancer.

The chain joins TRBV6-5 to TRBJ1-6; 9 bases are shared with TRBD1. The CDR3 length is 15 residues. Germline lookup yields CDR1 MNHEY and CDR2 SVGAGI. Losses at the gene ends were 6 bases for V and 6 bases for J; bases not matched to a gene: 6. CDR3 sequence reads: CASSRRTGVNSPLHF. CDR3 in DNA: TGTGCCAGCAGCCGAAGGACAGGGGTTAATTCACCCCTCCACTTT.

The chain recombines TRBV28 with TRBJ1-5; 8 nucleotides line up with TRBD1. The CDR3 is 12 amino acids. CDR1 is MDHEN and CDR2 is SYDVKM in the germline V gene. V shed 6 bases and J 7 bases; nucleotides not matched to a gene: 2. CDR3 nucleotides: TGTGCCAGCAGATCAGGGGGCCAGCCCCAGCATTTT. This gives the protein CASRSGGQPQHF.

The V call is TRBV9, the J call TRBJ1-5, with D perhaps TRBD1 (5 bases). V dropped 0 bases and J dropped 3 bases, with 10 bases sitting between them. The germline V gene encodes CDR1 SGDLS and CDR2 YYNGEE. The CDR3 sequence is 15 residues long. This CDR3 is CASSVGTGTNQPQHF. The CDR3 nucleotides are TGTGCCAGCAGCGTAGGAACAGGTACCAATCAGCCCCAGCATTTT.

Ten or more counts support this clone. The DNA for the CDR3 is TGCGCCAGCCGCCCAGGGGGCAGACTATATGGCTACACCTTC. Translating gives CASRPGGRLYGYTF. The chain combines TRBV5-1 with TRBJ1-2, with 8 bases identical to TRBD1. This CDR3 comprises 14 residues. The junction had 10 bases not matched to a gene; V was cut back by 7 bases and J by 5 bases. Germline values: CDR1 SGHRS, CDR2 YFSETQ.

The V and J genes are TRBV12-5 and TRBJ2-3; D is perhaps TRBD2 (5 bases). The CDR3 is 15 amino acids. Per germline, CDR1 LGHNT and CDR2 FRNRAP. V shed 5 bases and J shed 1 base, with 13 bases lying between them. CDR3 sequence reads: CASGRPDLGTDTQYF. DNA of the CDR3: TGTGCTAGTGGTCGACCGGACTTAGGCACAGATACGCAGTATTTT.

V gene TRBV28 combines with J gene TRBJ2-7; 8 bases align to TRBD1. CDR3 size: 14 residues. The trim removed 10 bases at V and 7 bases at J, leaving 15 bases unmatched. Germline V lookup: CDR1 MDHEN, CDR2 SYDVKM. CDR3 in amino acids: CATTKGTGSGEQYF. The CDR3 DNA follows: TGTGCCACTACGAAAGGGACAGGCTCGGGAGAGCAGTACTTC.

A word on this clone: One end of the junction varies from germline; a read error may be responsible. The rearrangement links TRBV7-7 to TRBJ2-2, with 8 positions matching TRBD2. The germline V gene has CDR1 SSHAT and CDR2 FNYEAQ (reference sequence). This CDR3 has 15 amino acids. DNA for the CDR3: TGTGCTAGCAGCCTTAGCGGGGATCCCACCGGGGAGCTGTTTTTT. It translates to CASSLSGDPTGELFF.

The CDR3 here is CASKRYRDTGELFF. The DNA for the CDR3 is TGTGCCAGCAAACGGTACCGGGACACCGGGGAGCTGTTTTTT. The V and J genes are TRBV6-5 and TRBJ2-2, with D unresolved. CDR3 length: 14 amino acids. The germline V gene has CDR1 MNHEY and CDR2 SVGAGI. V was cut by 7 bases and J by 3 bases, with 12 bases left in between.

The rearrangement uses TRBV13 and TRBJ2-2, with TRBD2 identical over 9 bases. Germline V gives CDR1 PRHDT, CDR2 FYEKMQ (reference sequence). The CDR3 runs 18 residues. The V and J ends lost 0 bases and 4 bases, in that order; junction bases with no gene match: 9. CDR3 nucleotide sequence: TGTGCCAGCAGCTTAGGAATAGCGGGAGCTGGGGGCACCGGGGAGCTGTTTTTT. It yields the protein CASSLGIAGAGGTGELFF.

This chain links TRBV19 with TRBJ2-5; 8 bases map to TRBD1. V was pared by 3 bases and J by 5 bases, with 14 bases of the junction left unmatched. The CDR3 length is 17 residues. Germline-derived CDR1 and CDR2 are LNHDA and SQIVND (reference sequence). CDR3 region: CASSIRSPWTGRETQYF. In DNA form, the CDR3 reads TGTGCCAGTAGTATTCGATCTCCATGGACAGGGAGGGAGACCCAGTACTTC. The full variable domain, with the rest looked up from reference TRBV19 and TRBJ2-5, is DGGITQSPKYLFRKEGQNVTLSCEQNLNHDAMYWYRQDPGQGLRLIYYSQIVNDFQKGDIAEGYSVSREKKESFPLTVTSAQKNPTAFYLCASSIRSPWTGRETQYFGPGTRLLVL.

The chain recombines TRBV19 with TRBJ2-7; 7 bases line up with TRBD1. CDR1 and CDR2 (germline): LNHDA, SQIVND (reference sequence). The CDR3 consists of 17 residues. With 3 bases clipped from V and 4 bases from J, the junction kept 15 bases outside the gene matches. Written as DNA, the CDR3 is TGTGCCAGTAGTATGTCTTTACAGGTCGAGGGGGCTTACGAGCAGTACTTC. This translates into CASSMSLQVEGAYEQYF.

CDR3 bases: TGTGCCACCAGCAGCTCCTCAGGGGACACTGAAGCTTTCTTT. Amino acids: CATSSSSGDTEAFF. The gene calls are TRBV15 and TRBJ1-1; D may be TRBD1 (6 bases). The CDR3 totals 14 residues. Trimming left V 3 bases short and J 3 bases short, with 11 bases between. Germline V gene lookup returns CDR1 LNHNV and CDR2 YYDKDF (reference sequence).

V gene TRBV7-2 combines with J gene TRBJ2-1; TRBD2 matches at 10 bases. The germline V gene has CDR1 SGHTA and CDR2 FQGNSA. The CDR3 sequence is 15 residues long. The V gene end was trimmed by 7 bases and the J gene end by 6 bases; junction bases not matched to a gene: 9. CDR3 in DNA: TGTGCCAGCACCCCGACTAGCGGGTTTTTCAATGAGCAGTTCTTC. Encoded protein: CASTPTSGFFNEQFF.

The V gene is TRBV30, the J gene TRBJ2-1; 9 bases align to TRBD2. Trimming cost V 3 bases and J 5 bases; bases outside gene matches: 8. The CDR3 contains 15 residues. The germline CDR1 and CDR2 sequences are GTSNPN and SVGIG (reference sequence). DNA of the CDR3: TGTGCCTGGAGGGGATTTGGCGGGAGGGACAATGAGCAGTTCTTC. Translating gives CAWRGFGGRDNEQFF.

This clone was seen a single time. The rearrangement links TRBV28 to TRBJ1-2; 10 bases line up with TRBD1. V shed 6 bases and J 2 bases; nucleotides not matched to a gene: 6. CDR1 and CDR2 (germline): MDHEN, SYDVKM. CDR3 length: 15 residues. CDR3 loop: CASSWTGGRNYGYTF. CDR3 DNA: TGTGCCAGCAGCTGGACAGGGGGAAGAAACTATGGCTACACCTTC.